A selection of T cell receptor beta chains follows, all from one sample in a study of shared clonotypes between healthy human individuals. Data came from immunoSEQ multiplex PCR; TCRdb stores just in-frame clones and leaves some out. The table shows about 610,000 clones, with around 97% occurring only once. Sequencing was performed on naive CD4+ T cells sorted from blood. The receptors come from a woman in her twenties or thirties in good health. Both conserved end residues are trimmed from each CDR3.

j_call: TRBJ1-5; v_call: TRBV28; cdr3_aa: ASSSLQHQPQH
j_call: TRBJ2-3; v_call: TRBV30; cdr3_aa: AWRARESVRDTQY
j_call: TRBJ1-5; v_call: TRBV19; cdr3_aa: ASSIWSRGVNQPQH
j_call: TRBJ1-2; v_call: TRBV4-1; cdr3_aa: ASSPGRDYGYT
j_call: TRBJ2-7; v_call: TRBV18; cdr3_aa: ASSPERETTYEQY
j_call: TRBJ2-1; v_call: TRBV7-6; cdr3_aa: ASSLSRGAGLALVLNEQF
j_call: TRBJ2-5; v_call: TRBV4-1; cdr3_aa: ASSQAGQGGKTQY
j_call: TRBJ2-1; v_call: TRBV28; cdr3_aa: ATYLPSDRGHEQF
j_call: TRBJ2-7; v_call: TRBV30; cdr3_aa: AWSETQSSYEQY
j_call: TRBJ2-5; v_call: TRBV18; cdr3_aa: ASSPRAGGTQETQY
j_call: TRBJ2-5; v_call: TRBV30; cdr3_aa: AWSVWRKGAETQY
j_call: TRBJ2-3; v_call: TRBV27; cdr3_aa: ASSGTGAFSIWTDTQY
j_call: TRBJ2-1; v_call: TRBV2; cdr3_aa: ASSLRVSLKKYNEQF
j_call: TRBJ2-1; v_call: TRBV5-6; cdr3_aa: ASSLGGLAGGSYNEQF
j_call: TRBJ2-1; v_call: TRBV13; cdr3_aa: ASSLRPTEQF
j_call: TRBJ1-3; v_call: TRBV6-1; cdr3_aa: ARGQYSGNTIY
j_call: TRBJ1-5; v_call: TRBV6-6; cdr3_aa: ASSYAQDQPQH
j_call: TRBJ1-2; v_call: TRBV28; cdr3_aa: ASSYGRAGYT
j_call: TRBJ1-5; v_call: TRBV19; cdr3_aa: ASSPYMGQNQPQH
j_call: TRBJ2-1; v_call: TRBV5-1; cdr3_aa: ASSPGLALLNEQF
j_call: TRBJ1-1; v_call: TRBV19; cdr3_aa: ASSPLTAPGTEAF
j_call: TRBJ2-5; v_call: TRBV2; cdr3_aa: ASRRSQGALAGSQTQY
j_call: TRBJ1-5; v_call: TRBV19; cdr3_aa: ASNPGPYQPQH
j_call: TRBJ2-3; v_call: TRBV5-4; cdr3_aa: ASSFWSGNTQY